Presented here are 20 T cell receptor beta chains from one specimen sequenced in a study of CD8 T cells in ankylosing spondylitis. A single record per CDR3 protein comes from TCRdb applying MiXCR to the 5' RACE reads. The data show around 250,000 distinct CDR3 sequences, around a tenth seen once. Input material: blood, either unsorted or a sorted T cell fraction (not recorded which). The receptors shown here come from a male donor with ankylosing spondylitis or in good health (not recorded which).

This clonotype showed up many times. CDR3 amino acids: CASSFQGIVRGTEAFF. CDR3 DNA sequence: TGTGCCAGCAGTTTTCAGGGAATAGTTCGTGGGACTGAAGCTTTCTTT. The rearrangement uses TRBV6-5 and TRBJ1-1; D may be TRBD1 (5 bases). In germline, CDR1 is MNHEY, CDR2 SVGAGI. Trimming pared 4 bases from V and 5 bases from J, leaving 20 bases between. The CDR3 runs 16 residues.

This clonotype was observed at least ten times. The chain combines TRBV20-1 with TRBJ1-6, with D possibly being TRBD1 (5 bases). CDR1 and CDR2 from the germline V gene are DFQATT and SNEGSKA (reference sequence). V gave up 6 bases and J gave up 8 bases, with 14 bases separating them. The CDR3 loop spans 13 amino acids. The CDR3 DNA reads as TGCAGTGCCCCCGGCCAGGGAGATTCACCCCTCCACTTT. Encoded protein: CSAPGQGDSPLHF.

This clonotype has a count of ten or more. The V gene is TRBV25-1, the J gene TRBJ2-1, with a tentative D call TRBD2 (5 bases). CDR1 MGHDK and CDR2 SYGVNS come from the germline V gene. The V gene lost 4 bases and the J gene lost 2 bases, with 9 bases spanning the gap. CDR3 length equals 14 residues. CDR3 nucleotide sequence: TGTGCCAGCAGTGGAAGGGAGACCTACAATGAGCAGTTCTTC. Translation gives CASSGRETYNEQFF. The full variable domain, with the rest looked up from reference TRBV25-1 and TRBJ2-1, is EADIYQTPRYLVIGTGKKITLECSQTMGHDKMYWYQQDPGMELHLIHYSYGVNSTEKGDLSSESTVSRIRTEHFPLTLESARPSHTSQYLCASSGRETYNEQFFGPGTRLTVL.

V gene TRBV7-9 combines with J gene TRBJ2-7, with 9 positions matching TRBD1. Trimming removed 2 bases from V and 4 bases from J; junction bases left unmatched: 3. The CDR3 runs 14 residues. Per germline, CDR1 SEHNR and CDR2 FQNEAQ (reference sequence). The CDR3 is CASSLRDRVYEQYF. The CDR3 coding sequence is TGTGCCAGCAGCTTAAGGGACAGGGTATACGAGCAGTACTTC.

In this sample, this clonotype turned up a few times. The gene calls are TRBV5-6 and TRBJ2-7, with D uncertain. The CDR3 loop spans 15 amino acids. Trimming pared 4 bases from V and 0 bases from J, leaving 14 bases between. The germline V gene has CDR1 SGHDT and CDR2 YYEEEE. The CDR3 sequence is CASSPGLDNSYEQYF. The DNA for the CDR3 is TGTGCCAGCAGCCCTGGCCTGGATAACTCCTACGAGCAGTACTTC. Filled out from reference TRBV5-6 and TRBJ2-7, the complete variable domain reads DAGVTQSPTHLIKTRGQQVTLRCSPKSGHDTVSWYQQALGQGPQFIFQYYEEEERQRGNFPDRFSGHQFPNYSSELNVNALLLGDSALYLCASSPGLDNSYEQYFGPGTRLTVT.

The chain recombines TRBV7-8 with TRBJ1-1; D possibly corresponds to TRBD1 (6 bases). The CDR3 length is 15 residues. The V gene lost 7 bases and the J gene lost 5 bases, with 20 bases spanning the gap. Germline CDR1 reads SGHVS; CDR2 reads FQNEAQ. The CDR3 loop reads CASTLGGVVGTEAFF. CDR3 DNA: TGTGCCAGCACCCTCGGGGGCGTAGTAGGAACTGAAGCTTTCTTT.

This clonotype was observed at least ten times. The chain combines TRBV5-1 with TRBJ2-2, with 11 bases aligning to TRBD1. The CDR3 runs 16 residues. With V trimmed by 0 bases and J by 4 bases, 2 bases remained unmatched. Germline loops: CDR1 SGHRS, CDR2 YFSETQ. The CDR3 sequence: CASSLAGTGGTGELFF. CDR3 in DNA: TGCGCCAGCAGCTTGGCCGGGACAGGGGGCACCGGGGAGCTGTTTTTT.

The CDR3 DNA sequence: TGTGCCAGCAGTAATACCCTACAGGATTCGGACACCATATATTTT. Protein product: CASSNTLQDSDTIYF. The genes are TRBV27 and TRBJ1-3; D possibly corresponds to TRBD1 (5 bases). The germline V gene encodes CDR1 MNHEY and CDR2 SMNVEV (reference sequence). This CDR3 contains 15 residues. V lost 5 bases and J lost 8, with 19 bases in between.

Many counts were recorded for this clonotype. The V gene is TRBV20-1, the J gene TRBJ2-7; D is perhaps TRBD1 or TRBD2 (5 bases each). This CDR3 is 14 amino acids long. The ends were cut back, 4 bases at V and 4 bases at J, with 17 bases in the middle. Germline V gives CDR1 DFQATT, CDR2 SNEGSKA (reference sequence). CDR3 amino acids: CSATSEGKYYEQYF. The DNA of the CDR3 is TGCAGTGCTACCTCCGAGGGGAAGTATTACGAGCAGTACTTC.

Ten or more counts support this clonotype. The genes are TRBV2 and TRBJ2-2; 12 bases are shared with TRBD2. After removal of 2 bases from V and 5 bases from J, the junction contained 0 bases not matched to a gene. The CDR3 consists of 15 residues. Germline V gene lookup returns CDR1 SNHLY and CDR2 FYNNEI. CDR3 amino acids: CASSETSGRTGELFF. In nucleotides, the CDR3 is TGTGCCAGCAGTGAAACTAGCGGGAGGACCGGGGAGCTGTTTTTT.

This clonotype was seen many times. This chain joins TRBV12-3 or TRBV12-4 and TRBJ2-1, with 10 bases fitting TRBD2. Trimming cost V 6 bases and J 4 bases; bases outside gene matches: 9. There are 16 residues in the CDR3. The CDR3 DNA reads TGTGCCAGCAGGGGCCCTAGCGGGAGTGTGTACAATGAGCAGTTCTTC. Translated, it gives CASRGPSGSVYNEQFF.

Many counts were recorded for this clonotype. V gene TRBV5-5 combines with J gene TRBJ2-5; 8 bases are a match to TRBD1. Germline V gene lookup returns CDR1 SGHKS and CDR2 YYEKEE (reference sequence). This CDR3 comprises 13 residues. V was pared by 4 bases and J by 8 bases, with 7 bases of the junction left unmatched. CDR3 residues: CASSIEDRVTQYF. The CDR3 DNA reads as TGTGCCAGCAGCATAGAGGACAGGGTCACCCAGTACTTC. Combining the CDR3 with reference TRBV5-5 and TRBJ2-5 gives the whole variable domain DAGVTQSPTHLIKTRGQQVTLRCSPISGHKSVSWYQQVLGQGPQFIFQYYEKEERGRGNFPDRFSARQFPNYSSELNVNALLLGDSALYLCASSIEDRVTQYFGPGTRLLVL.

This clonotype came up a few times. The V call is TRBV10-3, the J call TRBJ2-3, with TRBD1 matching over 10 bases. CDR3 length: 19 residues. Germline V CDR1 and CDR2: ENHRY, SYGVKD. The ends lost 0 bases at V and 5 bases at J; junction bases unmatched: 14. This CDR3 is CAISESRGTGVRFEDTQYF. Here the CDR3 DNA reads TGTGCCATCAGTGAGTCGCGGGGGACAGGGGTGCGTTTTGAAGATACGCAGTATTTT.

At least ten counts were recorded for this clonotype. V is TRBV7-8 and J is TRBJ2-7, with TRBD2 matching over 7 bases. This CDR3 has 15 residues. Germline trimming cut 5 bases from V and 6 bases from J; bases unmatched to any gene: 13. CDR1 and CDR2 (germline): SGHVS, FQNEAQ. The CDR3 region is CASSPRQRGTIEQYF. The CDR3 nucleotides are TGTGCCAGCAGCCCAAGACAGAGAGGGACTATCGAGCAGTACTTC.

This clonotype was counted ten times or more. The V gene is TRBV12-3 or TRBV12-4, the J gene TRBJ1-4; D ambiguous. Trimming removed 1 base at V and 3 bases at J, with 15 bases between. CDR3 length: 17 residues. The CDR3 sequence: CASSLDLASGANEKLFF. CDR3 nucleotides: TGTGCCAGCAGTTTAGATTTGGCGTCAGGAGCTAATGAAAAACTGTTTTTT.

Remarks on this clonotype: This may stem from a read error, because a much larger clone lies one nucleotide away. This chain links TRBV5-4 with TRBJ2-3; 13 positions agree with TRBD2. Germline CDR1 reads SGHNT; CDR2 reads YYREEE (reference sequence). The CDR3 runs 16 residues. With 4 bases clipped from V and 3 bases from J, the junction kept 5 bases outside the gene matches. The CDR3 DNA reads as TGTGCCAGCAGCGGGGGACTAGCGGGGTGGACAGATACGCAGTATTTT. This gives the protein CASSGGLAGWTDTQYF.

Many counts were recorded for this clonotype. The chain joins TRBV5-1 to TRBJ2-1, with D perhaps being TRBD1 or TRBD2 (5 bases each). With 3 bases removed from V and 1 base from J, the gap between germline ends came to 11 bases. Per the germline V gene, CDR1 is SGHRS and CDR2 is YFSETQ. This CDR3 spans 15 amino acids. The CDR3 DNA reads as TGCGCCAGCAGCTCCGGGACGGGTTCCTACAATGAGCAGTTCTTC. It encodes CASSSGTGSYNEQFF.

This clonotype was detected a few times. Because it lacks the conserved phenylalanine or tryptophan at the end, this CDR3 is likely a read error. The DNA is left out, because the CDR3 cannot be placed on it with certainty; the CDR3 is given as TCRdb lists it. V and J are TRBV23-1 and TRBJ2-5; the D segment call TRBD1 is taken from the table without a DNA check. TRBV23-1 carries the ORF label, with uncertain function. The CDR3 comprises 10 residues, both ends counted. The CDR3 is CASSQRPNPG.

This clonotype appeared many times. V and J are TRBV12-3 or TRBV12-4 and TRBJ1-2; 10 bases align to TRBD1. The CDR3 spans 14 residues. Trimming removed 5 bases from V and 6 bases from J; junction bases left unmatched: 6. The CDR3 nucleotides are TGTGCCAGCAGTCCTGGGACAGGGGACGATGGCTACACCTTC. Protein product: CASSPGTGDDGYTF.

This clonotype showed up just a few times. V usage is TRBV7-6 and J usage is TRBJ2-2; 7 nucleotides agree with TRBD2. From germline, CDR1 is SGHVS and CDR2 FNYEAQ. Trimming at V came to 0 bases and at J to 11 bases, leaving 3 bases not matched to a gene. The CDR3 is 13 amino acids. CDR3 sequence: CASSLAERDELFF. For the CDR3, the DNA is TGTGCCAGCAGCTTAGCTGAGCGGGATGAGCTGTTTTTT.